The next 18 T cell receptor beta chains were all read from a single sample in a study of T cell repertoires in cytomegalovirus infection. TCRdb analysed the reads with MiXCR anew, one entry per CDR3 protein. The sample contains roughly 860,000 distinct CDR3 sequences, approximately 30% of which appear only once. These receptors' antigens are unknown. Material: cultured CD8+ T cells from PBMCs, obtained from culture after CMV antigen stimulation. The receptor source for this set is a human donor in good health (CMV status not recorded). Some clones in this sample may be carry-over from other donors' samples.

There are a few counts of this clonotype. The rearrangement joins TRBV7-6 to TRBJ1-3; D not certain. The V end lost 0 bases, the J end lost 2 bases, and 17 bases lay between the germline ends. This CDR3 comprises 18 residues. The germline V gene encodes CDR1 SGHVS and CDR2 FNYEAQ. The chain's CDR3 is CASSLAWTLNAPGNTIYF. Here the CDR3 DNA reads TGTGCCAGCAGCTTAGCGTGGACCCTCAATGCCCCTGGAAACACCATATATTTT.

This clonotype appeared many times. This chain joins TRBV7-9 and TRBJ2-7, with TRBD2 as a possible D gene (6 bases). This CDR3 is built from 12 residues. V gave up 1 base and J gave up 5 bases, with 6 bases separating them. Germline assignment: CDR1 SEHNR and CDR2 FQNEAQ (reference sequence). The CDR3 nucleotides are TGTGCCAGCAGCTTAGGCGGGGACGAGCAGTACTTC. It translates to CASSLGGDEQYF. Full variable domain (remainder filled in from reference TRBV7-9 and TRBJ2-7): DTGVSQNPRHKITKRGQNVTFRCDPISEHNRLYWYRQTLGQGPEFLTYFQNEAQLEKSRLLSDRFSAERPKGSFSTLEIQRTEQGDSAMYLCASSLGGDEQYFGPGTRLTVT.

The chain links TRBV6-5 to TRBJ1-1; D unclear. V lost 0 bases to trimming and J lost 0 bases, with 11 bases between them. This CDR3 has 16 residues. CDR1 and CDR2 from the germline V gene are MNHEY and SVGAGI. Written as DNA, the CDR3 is TGTGCCAGCAGTTACTCCCTCGCAGCGCTGAACACTGAAGCTTTCTTT. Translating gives CASSYSLAALNTEAFF.

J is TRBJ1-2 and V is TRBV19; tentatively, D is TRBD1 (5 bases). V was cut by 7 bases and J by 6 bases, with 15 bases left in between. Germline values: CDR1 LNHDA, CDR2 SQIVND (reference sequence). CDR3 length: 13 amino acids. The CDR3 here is CASTPDSPHGYTF. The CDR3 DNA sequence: TGTGCCAGTACCCCAGACAGCCCCCATGGCTACACCTTC.

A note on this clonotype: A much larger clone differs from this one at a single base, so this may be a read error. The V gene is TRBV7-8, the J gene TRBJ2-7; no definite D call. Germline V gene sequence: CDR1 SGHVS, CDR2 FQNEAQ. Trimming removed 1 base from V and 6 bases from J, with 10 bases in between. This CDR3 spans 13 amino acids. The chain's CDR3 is CASSLEALVEQYF. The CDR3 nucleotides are TGTGCCAGCAGCTTAGAGGCATTGGTCGAGCAGTACTTC.

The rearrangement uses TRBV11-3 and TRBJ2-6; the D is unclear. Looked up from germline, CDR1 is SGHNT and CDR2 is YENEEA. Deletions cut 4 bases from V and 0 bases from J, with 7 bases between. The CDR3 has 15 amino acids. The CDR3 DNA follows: TGTGCCAGCAGCTCCCTAGGCTCTGGGGCCAACGTCCTGACTTTC. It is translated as CASSSLGSGANVLTF.

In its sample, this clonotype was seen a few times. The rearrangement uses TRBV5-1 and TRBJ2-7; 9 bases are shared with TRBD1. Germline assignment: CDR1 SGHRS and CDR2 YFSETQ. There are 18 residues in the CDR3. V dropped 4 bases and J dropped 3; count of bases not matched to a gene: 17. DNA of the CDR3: TGCGCCAGCAGCCTGGAACTTGATTGGACAGGGGACAACTACGAGCAGTACTTC. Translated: CASSLELDWTGDNYEQYF.

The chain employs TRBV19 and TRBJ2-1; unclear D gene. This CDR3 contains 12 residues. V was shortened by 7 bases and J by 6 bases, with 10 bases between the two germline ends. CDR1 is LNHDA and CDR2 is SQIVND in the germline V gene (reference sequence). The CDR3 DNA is TGTGCCAGTACGGTGGGTGCCAATGAGCAGTTCTTC. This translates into CASTVGANEQFF. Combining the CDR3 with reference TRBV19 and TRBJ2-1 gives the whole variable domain DGGITQSPKYLFRKEGQNVTLSCEQNLNHDAMYWYRQDPGQGLRLIYYSQIVNDFQKGDIAEGYSVSREKKESFPLTVTSAQKNPTAFYLCASTVGANEQFFGPGTRLTVL.

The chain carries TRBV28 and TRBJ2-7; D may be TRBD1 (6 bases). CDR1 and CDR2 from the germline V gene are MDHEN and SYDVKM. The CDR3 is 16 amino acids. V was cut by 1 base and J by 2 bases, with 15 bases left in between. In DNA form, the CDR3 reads TGTGCCAGCAGTTTATTCTCCGGGACAAATCCCTACGAGCAGTACGTC. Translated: CASSLFSGTNPYEQYV.

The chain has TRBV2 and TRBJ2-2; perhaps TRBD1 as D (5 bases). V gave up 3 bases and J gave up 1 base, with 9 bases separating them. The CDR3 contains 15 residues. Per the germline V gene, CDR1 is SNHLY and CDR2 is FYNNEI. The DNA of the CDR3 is TGTGCCAGCAGTGATCGGCAGGGGAACACCGGGGAGCTGTTTTTT. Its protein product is CASSDRQGNTGELFF.

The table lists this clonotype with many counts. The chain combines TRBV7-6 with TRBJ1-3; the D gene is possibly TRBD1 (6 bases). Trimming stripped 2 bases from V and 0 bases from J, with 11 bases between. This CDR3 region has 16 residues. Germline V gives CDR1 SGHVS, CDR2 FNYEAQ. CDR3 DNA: TGTGCCAGCAGCTTACCCGACAGGAGCTCTGGAAACACCATATATTTT. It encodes CASSLPDRSSGNTIYF.

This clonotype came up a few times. The chain's CDR3 is CASSPWTSGGPDTQYF. As DNA, the CDR3 is TGTGCCAGCAGCCCTTGGACTAGCGGGGGCCCAGATACGCAGTATTTT. The chain carries TRBV11-2 and TRBJ2-3; 13 bases are a match to TRBD2. The J segment lost 4 bases and the V segment lost 5 bases, leaving 6 bases of the junction unmatched. The CDR3 has 16 residues. Per germline, CDR1 SGHAT and CDR2 FQNNGV.

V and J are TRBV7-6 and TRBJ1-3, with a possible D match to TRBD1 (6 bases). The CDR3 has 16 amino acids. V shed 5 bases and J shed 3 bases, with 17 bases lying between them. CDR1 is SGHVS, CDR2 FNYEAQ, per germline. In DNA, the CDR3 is TGTGCCAGCAGCCACGACAGGAGGTTTGGTGGAAACACCATATATTTT. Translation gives CASSHDRRFGGNTIYF.

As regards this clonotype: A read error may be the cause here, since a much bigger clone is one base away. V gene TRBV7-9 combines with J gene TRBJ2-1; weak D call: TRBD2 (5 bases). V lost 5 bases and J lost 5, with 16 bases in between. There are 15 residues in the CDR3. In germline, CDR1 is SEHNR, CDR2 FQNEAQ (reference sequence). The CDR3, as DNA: TGTGCCAGCAGCGAAGATACTAGAACTGACAATGAGCAGTTCTTC. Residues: CASSEDTRTDNEQFF.

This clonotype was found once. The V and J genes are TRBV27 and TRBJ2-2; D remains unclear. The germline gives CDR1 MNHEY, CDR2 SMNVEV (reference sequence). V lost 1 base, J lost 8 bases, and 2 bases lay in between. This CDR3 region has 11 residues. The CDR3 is CASSLWGELFF. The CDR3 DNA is TGTGCCAGCAGTTTATGGGGGGAGCTGTTTTTT.

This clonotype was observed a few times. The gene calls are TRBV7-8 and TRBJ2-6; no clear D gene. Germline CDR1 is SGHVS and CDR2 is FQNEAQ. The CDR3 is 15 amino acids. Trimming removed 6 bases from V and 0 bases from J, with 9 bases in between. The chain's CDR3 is CASRLWSSGANVLTF. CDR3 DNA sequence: TGTGCCAGCAGACTCTGGAGCTCTGGGGCCAACGTCCTGACTTTC. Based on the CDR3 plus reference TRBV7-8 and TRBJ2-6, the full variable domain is GAGVSQSPRYKVAKRGQDVALRCDPISGHVSLFWYQQALGQGPEFLTYFQNEAQLDKSGLPSDRFFAERPEGSVSTLKIQRTQQEDSAVYLCASRLWSSGANVLTFGAGSRLTVL.

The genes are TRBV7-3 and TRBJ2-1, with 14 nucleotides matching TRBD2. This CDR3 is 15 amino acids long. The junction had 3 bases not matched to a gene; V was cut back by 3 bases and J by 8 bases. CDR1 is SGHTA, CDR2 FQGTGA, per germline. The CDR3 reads CASSLTSGRGYEQFF. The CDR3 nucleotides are TGTGCCAGCAGCTTGACTAGCGGGAGGGGGTATGAGCAGTTCTTC.

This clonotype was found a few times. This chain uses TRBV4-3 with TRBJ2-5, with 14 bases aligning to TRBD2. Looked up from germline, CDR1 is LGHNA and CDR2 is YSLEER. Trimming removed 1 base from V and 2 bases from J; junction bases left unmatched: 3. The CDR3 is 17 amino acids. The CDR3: CASSQGLAGGKQETQYF. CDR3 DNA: TGCGCCAGCAGCCAAGGACTAGCGGGGGGGAAGCAAGAGACCCAGTACTTC.